Below are 3 T cell receptor beta chains sequenced from a single sample in a study of T-cell memory formation after mild COVID-19. A single record per CDR3 protein comes from TCRdb applying MiXCR to the 5' RACE reads. The sample comprises around 300,000 distinct CDR3 sequences, approximately 15% of which are singletons, and around a fifth rests with the top ten. The sequencing sample was made of PBMCs or a T cell subset sorted from them (not recorded which). The origin of the receptors is a young man who had mild COVID-19 (a few samples of this study predate the infection). Cell type and time point are not known.

This clonotype was counted a few times. The CDR3 protein is CSARDHGGAPNEQYF. The CDR3 region has the DNA TGCAGTGCTAGAGATCACGGGGGGGCGCCCAACGAGCAGTACTTC. The V gene is TRBV20-1, the J gene TRBJ2-7, with TRBD2 matching over 8 bases. Germline CDR1 DFQATT, CDR2 SNEGSKA (reference sequence). This CDR3 is built from 15 residues. V lost 0 bases, J lost 5 bases, and 9 bases stayed unmatched.

This clonotype was counted only a few times. The chain uses TRBV5-4 and TRBJ2-7; TRBD1 agrees at 7 bases. V shed 4 bases and J 2 bases; nucleotides not matched to a gene: 6. CDR3 length equals 14 residues. The germline CDR1 and CDR2 sequences are SGHNT and YYREEE (reference sequence). In nucleotides, the CDR3 is TGTGCCAGCAGCAGAGGACAGGACACCTACGAGCAGTACGTC. Protein product: CASSRGQDTYEQYV.

There are a few counts of this clonotype. CDR3 nucleotide sequence: TGTGCCAGCAGCCCCAGGGGTTGGACAGGTATCACAGATACGCAGTATTTT. This codes for CASSPRGWTGITDTQYF. This sequence joins TRBV11-2 and TRBJ2-3; 7 nucleotides match TRBD1. Germline lookup yields CDR1 SGHAT and CDR2 FQNNGV. The CDR3 length is 17 residues. Trimming removed 5 bases from V and 2 bases from J; junction bases left unmatched: 13.